This is a list of T cell receptor beta chains from one sample in a study of cytomegalovirus exposure and HLA in healthy donors. Method: immunoSEQ multiplex PCR; TCRdb's copy keeps in-frame clones and lacks some. The table records some 130,000 clones, around 80% of them present only once. Sequences were obtained from PBMCs. The origin of the receptors is a boy aged 2 to 9 in good health and CMV-seronegative. The CDR3 runs from the conserved cysteine through the conserved F or W. Each record gives: D gene, clone size, CDR3 length, J gene, V gene, CDR3 protein, CDR3 DNA. D genes are given only for firm matches. Rows may omit the clone size; those that give it use once, few, many or a size class.

.,.,18,TRBJ1-6,TRBV2,CASSEWAGSSSYNSPLHF,TGTGCCAGCAGTGAATGGGCGGGTTCCAGCTCCTATAATTCACCCCTCCACTTT
.,.,12,TRBJ2-1,TRBV4-1,CASSQDLAERFF,TGCGCCAGCAGCCAAGACCTAGCCGAGCGGTTCTTC
.,.,11,TRBJ1-2,TRBV27,CASRGGAGYTF,TGTGCCAGCAGGGGGGGAGCGGGCTACACCTTC
.,.,14,TRBJ1-3,TRBV7-3,CASSRAGEGNTIYF,TGTGCCAGCAGCCGGGCCGGGGAAGGAAACACCATATATTTT
TRBD1,.,16,TRBJ2-3,TRBV18,CASSSRTGPGTDTQYF,TGTGCCAGCTCATCCCGGACAGGGCCTGGCACAGATACGCAGTATTTT
.,.,11,TRBJ1-1,TRBV6-1,CASRVNWLAFF,TGTGCCAGCAGAGTTAACTGGTTGGCTTTCTTT
TRBD1,.,15,TRBJ2-1,TRBV9,CASSAGRDSNNEQFF,TGTGCCAGCAGCGCCGGTAGGGACAGTAACAATGAGCAGTTCTTC
TRBD1,.,16,TRBJ2-1,TRBV27,CASSLGQVGSYNEQFF,TGTGCCAGCAGTTTGGGACAGGTAGGGTCCTACAATGAGCAGTTCTTC
.,.,15,TRBJ1-5,TRBV6-1,CASRPGQIVNQPQHF,TGTGCCAGCAGACCAGGACAGATCGTCAATCAGCCCCAGCATTTT
.,.,15,TRBJ2-1,TRBV27,CASSFFDTAYNEQFF,TGTGCCAGCAGTTTCTTTGATACGGCCTACAATGAGCAGTTCTTC
.,.,14,TRBJ1-2,TRBV4-2,CASSQEGQGEGYTF,TGTGCCAGCAGCCAAGAGGGGCAGGGTGAGGGCTACACCTTC
.,once,15,TRBJ2-3,TRBV7-3,CASSRWAGSTDTQYF,TGTGCCAGCAGCCGTTGGGCGGGGAGCACAGATACGCAGTATTTT
.,.,15,TRBJ1-2,TRBV4-2,CASSPSDAPRYGYTF,TGTGCCAGCAGCCCTTCAGATGCCCCCCGTTATGGCTACACCTTC
.,.,14,TRBJ2-5,TRBV2,CARDLDRNQETQYF,TGTGCCCGAGACCTTGACAGGAACCAAGAGACCCAGTACTTC
TRBD1,.,15,TRBJ2-5,TRBV5-4,CASSLEGGRQETQYF,TGTGCCAGCAGCTTGGAAGGGGGCCGACAAGAGACCCAGTACTTC
.,.,18,TRBJ2-3,TRBV7-9,CASSFLSLAGLSTDTQYF,TGTGCCAGCAGCTTTCTTTCCCTGGCGGGCCTAAGCACAGATACGCAGTATTTT
TRBD2,.,15,TRBJ2-1,TRBV14,CASSQRLATSFGQFF,TGTGCCAGCAGCCAACGACTAGCCACCTCTTTTGGGCAGTTCTTC